Listed below are T cell receptor beta chains from one sample, sequenced in a study of blood T cell repertoires in COVID-19. The protocol was immunoSEQ multiplex PCR, while the TCRdb copy is restricted to in-frame clones and leaves out a portion. This table holds about 170,000 clones, about nine tenths found once. Sample: peripheral blood. The receptors originated from a man aged 18 to 30 with COVID-19, enrolled during active disease. Both conserved end residues are part of each CDR3. Fields, in order: V gene, J gene, D gene, clone size, CDR3 protein, CDR3 DNA. D genes are given only for firm matches. Size is omitted from some rows. Given values are once, few, many or a class for expanded clones.

TRBV19,TRBJ1-4,TRBD1,.,CASGGQGNEKLLF,TGTGCCAGCGGGGGACAGGGGAATGAAAAACTGCTTTTT
TRBV6-2/TRBV6-3,TRBJ2-1,.,.,CASSYNRYNEQFF,TGTGCCAGCAGTTACAATCGTTACAATGAGCAGTTCTTC
TRBV9,TRBJ2-7,TRBD2,.,CASSVESGTEQYF,TGTGCCAGCAGCGTAGAAAGCGGGACCGAGCAGTACTTC
TRBV28,TRBJ1-2,.,.,CASSFEGRMTF,TGTGCCAGCAGTTTTGAAGGGAGAATGACCTTC
TRBV6-5,TRBJ1-2,TRBD1,.,CASSPLRDRDGYTF,TGTGCCAGCAGTCCCCTCCGGGACAGGGACGGCTACACCTTC
TRBV9,TRBJ2-7,.,.,CASSVAGNNYEQYF,TGTGCCAGCAGCGTAGCCGGGAACAACTACGAGCAGTACTTC
TRBV11-3,TRBJ2-1,.,.,CASSLGGAYNEQFF,TGTGCCAGCAGCTTAGGGGGGGCCTACAATGAGCAGTTCTTC
TRBV5-4,TRBJ2-1,TRBD2,.,CASSFLAGGRTGEQFF,TGTGCCAGCAGCTTTCTAGCGGGGGGGAGGACCGGTGAGCAGTTCTTC
TRBV5-6,TRBJ1-6,.,.,CASSLAFGAAFSPLHF,TGTGCCAGCAGCTTGGCCTTTGGGGCAGCCTTTTCACCCCTCCACTTT
TRBV9,TRBJ2-5,.,.,CASSADSEEETQYF,TGTGCCAGCAGCGCGGACTCAGAGGAAGAGACCCAGTACTTC
TRBV11-3,TRBJ2-2,TRBD2,.,CASSISPVAGSRTGELFF,TGTGCCAGCAGCATATCCCCAGTAGCGGGATCTAGGACCGGGGAGCTGTTTTTT
TRBV15,TRBJ2-3,.,.,CATSRDFTSRDTQYF,TGTGCCACCAGCAGAGATTTTACCAGCAGGGATACGCAGTATTTT
TRBV28,TRBJ1-1,.,.,CASSPSVEVSEAFF,TGTGCCAGCAGCCCATCCGTAGAAGTGAGTGAAGCTTTCTTT
TRBV28,TRBJ2-1,TRBD1,.,CASSLLDRGDEQFF,TGTGCCAGCAGTTTACTCGACAGGGGCGATGAGCAGTTCTTC
TRBV30,TRBJ1-4,.,.,CAWSVSVELFF,TGTGCCTGGAGTGTCTCGGTCGAACTGTTTTTT
TRBV11-2,TRBJ1-1,.,.,CASSSLLWGENTEAFF,TGTGCCAGCAGCTCCCTGCTATGGGGGGAGAACACTGAAGCTTTCTTT
TRBV28,TRBJ2-1,.,.,CASSYSQLPNEQFF,TGTGCCAGCAGTTACTCCCAACTGCCCAATGAGCAGTTCTTC
TRBV10-3,TRBJ1-5,.,.,CAISESQGYQPQHF,TGTGCCATCAGTGAGTCCCAGGGGTATCAGCCCCAGCATTTT
TRBV5-4,TRBJ1-1,.,.,CASSEETGFGDEAFF,TGTGCCAGCAGCGAAGAAACAGGGTTCGGAGATGAAGCTTTCTTT
TRBV6-5,TRBJ2-2,.,.,CASSLAVGPDGELFF,TGTGCCAGCAGTTTGGCAGTGGGCCCCGACGGGGAGCTGTTTTTT
TRBV9,TRBJ1-1,TRBD1,few,CASSRTGNEAFF,TGTGCCAGCAGCAGGACAGGGAATGAAGCTTTCTTT
TRBV5-1,TRBJ1-5,.,.,CASSVTGLNQPQHF,TGCGCCAGCAGCGTTACAGGATTGAATCAGCCCCAGCATTTT
TRBV29-1,TRBJ2-3,TRBD1,.,CSVRQGGTDTQYF,TGCAGCGTTCGCCAGGGGGGCACAGATACGCAGTATTTT
TRBV3-1/TRBV3-2,TRBJ2-3,TRBD2,.,CASSRGRRDANRTQYF,TGTGCCAGCAGCCGCGGGAGGCGGGACGCCAACCGCACGCAGTATTTT
TRBV9,TRBJ1-1,.,.,CASSLGRNTEAFF,TGTGCCAGCAGCCTTGGGCGTAACACTGAAGCTTTCTTT
TRBV5-6,TRBJ1-2,.,.,CASSLDPGIREIVNYGYTF,TGTGCCAGCAGCTTGGATCCGGGGATACGCGAAATTGTTAACTATGGCTACACCTTC
TRBV5-8,TRBJ2-3,.,.,CASSFSSGSRTDTQYF,TGTGCCAGCAGCTTCTCCAGCGGATCCCGTACAGATACGCAGTATTTT
TRBV28,TRBJ2-2,TRBD1,.,CASSLQVTGGYGELFF,TGTGCCAGCAGTTTACAAGTGACAGGGGGATACGGGGAGCTGTTTTTT
TRBV28,TRBJ1-2,.,.,CASSLSGGWQGYTF,TGTGCCAGCAGTTTATCTGGAGGGTGGCAAGGCTACACCTTC
TRBV15,TRBJ2-7,TRBD1,.,CATSRFRTGIVYEQYF,TGTGCCACCAGCAGATTCCGGACAGGGATCGTCTACGAGCAGTACTTC
TRBV5-1,TRBJ1-1,.,.,CASSLRGITEAFF,TGCGCCAGCAGCTTACGAGGTATCACTGAAGCTTTCTTT
TRBV28,TRBJ1-2,.,.,CASSSSGEGYTF,TGTGCCAGCAGTTCCTCAGGGGAGGGCTACACCTTC
TRBV19,TRBJ1-1,.,.,CASSATVNTEAFF,TGTGCCAGTAGTGCGACAGTGAACACTGAAGCTTTCTTT
TRBV19,TRBJ2-7,TRBD1,.,CASSTGQGGSYEQYF,TGTGCCAGTAGTACCGGACAGGGAGGTTCCTACGAGCAGTACTTC
TRBV6-2/TRBV6-3,TRBJ2-7,TRBD2,once,CASSSSPSGSYEQYF,TGTGCCAGCAGCTCTTCTCCTAGCGGATCCTACGAGCAGTACTTC
TRBV7-3,TRBJ2-1,TRBD2,.,CASSSLAGYYNEQFF,TGTGCCAGCAGCTCCCTAGCGGGCTACTACAATGAGCAGTTCTTC
TRBV6-5,TRBJ2-1,TRBD1,.,CASSDRESYNEQFF,TGTGCCAGCAGCGACAGGGAAAGCTACAATGAGCAGTTCTTC
TRBV11-2,TRBJ2-1,.,.,CASSQHLTEYSYNEQFF,TGTGCCAGCAGCCAACACCTGACAGAGTACTCCTACAATGAGCAGTTCTTC
TRBV30,TRBJ2-7,.,.,CAWSSPYEQYF,TGTGCCTGGAGCTCCCCCTACGAGCAGTACTTC
TRBV3-1/TRBV3-2,TRBJ2-1,.,.,CASSHRRDYNEQFF,TGTGCCAGCAGCCATCGCCGGGACTACAATGAGCAGTTCTTC
TRBV6-2/TRBV6-3,TRBJ2-1,.,.,CASSLPLLAPYNEQFF,TGTGCCAGCAGTTTGCCACTATTGGCCCCCTACAATGAGCAGTTCTTC
TRBV6-2/TRBV6-3,TRBJ1-2,.,.,CASSYRGALYGYTF,TGTGCCAGCAGTTACCGGGGGGCTCTCTATGGCTACACCTTC
TRBV4-1,TRBJ2-2,TRBD2,.,CASEPFNGRKGTGELFF,TGCGCCAGCGAGCCTTTTAACGGGAGGAAGGGGACCGGGGAGCTGTTTTTT
TRBV6-6,TRBJ2-3,TRBD2,once,CASSRTRAGGTTDTQYF,TGTGCCAGCAGTCGAACCAGAGCGGGAGGAACCACAGATACGCAGTATTTT
TRBV9,TRBJ2-1,.,.,CASSVGGLGGYNEQFF,TGTGCCAGCAGCGTAGGTGGGCTAGGGGGCTACAATGAGCAGTTCTTC
TRBV15,TRBJ1-4,TRBD1,few,CATSGLDRGRTTNEKLLF,TGTGCCACCAGCGGACTGGACAGGGGGCGGACTACTAATGAAAAACTGCTTTTT
TRBV30,TRBJ2-1,TRBD1,.,CARHTGTGSNEQFF,TGTGCCCGCCATACCGGGACAGGGTCCAATGAGCAGTTCTTC
TRBV5-1,TRBJ2-1,TRBD2,.,CASSLALADNEQFF,TGCGCCAGCAGCTTGGCACTAGCGGACAATGAGCAGTTCTTC
TRBV6-5,TRBJ2-7,TRBD1,.,CASSSGQDSLEQYF,TGTGCCAGCAGTTCGGGACAGGATTCTCTCGAGCAGTACTTC
TRBV3-1/TRBV3-2,TRBJ1-2,TRBD1,.,CASWGGQGLGYTF,TGTGCCAGTTGGGGTGGACAGGGGCTCGGCTACACCTTC